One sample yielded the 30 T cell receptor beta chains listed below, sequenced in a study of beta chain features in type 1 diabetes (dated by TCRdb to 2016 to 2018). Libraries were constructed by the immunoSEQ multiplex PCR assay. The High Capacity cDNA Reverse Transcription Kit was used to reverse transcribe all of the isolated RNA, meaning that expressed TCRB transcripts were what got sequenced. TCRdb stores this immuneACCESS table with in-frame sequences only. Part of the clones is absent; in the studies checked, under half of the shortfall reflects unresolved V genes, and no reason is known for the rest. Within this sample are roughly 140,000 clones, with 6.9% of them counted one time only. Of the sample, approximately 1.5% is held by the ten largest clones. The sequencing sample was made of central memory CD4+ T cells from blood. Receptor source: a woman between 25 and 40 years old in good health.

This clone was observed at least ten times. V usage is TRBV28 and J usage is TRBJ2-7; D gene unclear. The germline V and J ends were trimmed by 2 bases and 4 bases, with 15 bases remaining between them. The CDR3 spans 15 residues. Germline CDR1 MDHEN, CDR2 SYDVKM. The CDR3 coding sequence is TGTGCCAGCAGTTTAACGACCAATCTCGGGTACGAGCAGTACTTC. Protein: CASSLTTNLGYEQYF.

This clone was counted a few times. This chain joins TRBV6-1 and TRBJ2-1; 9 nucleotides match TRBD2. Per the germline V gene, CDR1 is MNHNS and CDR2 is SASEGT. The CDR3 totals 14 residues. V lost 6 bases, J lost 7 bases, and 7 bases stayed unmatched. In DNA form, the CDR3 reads TGTGCCAGCAGGGCCGGGCGGGGGGGGAATGAGCAGTTCTTC. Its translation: CASRAGRGGNEQFF.

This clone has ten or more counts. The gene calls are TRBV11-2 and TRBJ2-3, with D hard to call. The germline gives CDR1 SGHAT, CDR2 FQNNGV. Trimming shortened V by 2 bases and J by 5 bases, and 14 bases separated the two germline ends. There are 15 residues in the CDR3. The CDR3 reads CASSLRRQPGDTQYF. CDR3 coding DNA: TGTGCCAGCAGCTTAAGGCGGCAACCGGGAGATACGCAGTATTTT.

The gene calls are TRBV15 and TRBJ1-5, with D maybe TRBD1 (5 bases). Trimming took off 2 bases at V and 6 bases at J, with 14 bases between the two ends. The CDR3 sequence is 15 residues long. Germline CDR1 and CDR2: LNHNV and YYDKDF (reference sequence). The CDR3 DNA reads TGTGCCACCAGCAGAACCCGGGACTCTCCTCAGCCCCAGCATTTT. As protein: CATSRTRDSPQPQHF.

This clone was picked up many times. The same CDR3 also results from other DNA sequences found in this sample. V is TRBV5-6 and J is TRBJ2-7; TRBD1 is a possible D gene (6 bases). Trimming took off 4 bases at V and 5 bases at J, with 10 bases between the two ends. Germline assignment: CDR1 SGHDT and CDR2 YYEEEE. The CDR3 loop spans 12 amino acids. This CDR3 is CASSPGQDEQYF. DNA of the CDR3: TGTGCCAGCAGCCCGGGACAAGACGAGCAGTACTTC.

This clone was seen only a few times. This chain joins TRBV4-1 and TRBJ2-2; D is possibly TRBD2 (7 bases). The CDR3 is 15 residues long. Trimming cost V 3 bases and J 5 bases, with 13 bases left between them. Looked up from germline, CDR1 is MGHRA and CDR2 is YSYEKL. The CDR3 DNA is TGCGCCAGCAGCCACGGACTAGGGGGGACCGGGGAGCTGTTTTTT. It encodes CASSHGLGGTGELFF.

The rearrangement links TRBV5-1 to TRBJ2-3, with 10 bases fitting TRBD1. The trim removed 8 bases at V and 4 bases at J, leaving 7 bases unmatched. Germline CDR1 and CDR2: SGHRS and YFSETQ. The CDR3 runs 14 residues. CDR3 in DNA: TGCGCCAGTCGCCCGGGACAGGGGTCAGATACGCAGTATTTT. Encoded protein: CASRPGQGSDTQYF.

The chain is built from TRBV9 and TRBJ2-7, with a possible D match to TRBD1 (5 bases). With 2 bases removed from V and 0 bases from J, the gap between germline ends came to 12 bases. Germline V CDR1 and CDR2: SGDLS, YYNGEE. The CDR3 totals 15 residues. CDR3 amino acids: CASSVADSASYEQYF. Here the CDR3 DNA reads TGTGCCAGCAGCGTCGCCGACAGTGCCTCCTACGAGCAGTACTTC.

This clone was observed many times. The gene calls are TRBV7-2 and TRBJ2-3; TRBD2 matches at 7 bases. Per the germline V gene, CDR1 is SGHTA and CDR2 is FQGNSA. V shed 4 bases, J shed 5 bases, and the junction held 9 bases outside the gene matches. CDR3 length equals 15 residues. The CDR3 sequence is CASSSSSGTLDTQYF. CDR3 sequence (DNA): TGTGCCAGCAGCTCCTCCAGCGGGACGTTAGATACGCAGTATTTT.

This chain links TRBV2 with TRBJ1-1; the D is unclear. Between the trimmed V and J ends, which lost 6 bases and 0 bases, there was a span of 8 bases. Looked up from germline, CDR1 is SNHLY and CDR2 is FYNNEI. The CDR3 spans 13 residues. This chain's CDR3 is CASSDNLNTEAFF. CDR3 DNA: TGTGCCAGCAGCGACAATCTGAACACTGAAGCTTTCTTT.

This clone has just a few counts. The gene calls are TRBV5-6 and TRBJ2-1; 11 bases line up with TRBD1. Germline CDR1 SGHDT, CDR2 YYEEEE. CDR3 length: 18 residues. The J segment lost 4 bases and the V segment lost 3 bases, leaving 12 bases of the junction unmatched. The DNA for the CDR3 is TGTGCCAGCAGCTCAATCCGGGACAGGGGGGTCGTTTACAATGAGCAGTTCTTC. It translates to CASSSIRDRGVVYNEQFF.

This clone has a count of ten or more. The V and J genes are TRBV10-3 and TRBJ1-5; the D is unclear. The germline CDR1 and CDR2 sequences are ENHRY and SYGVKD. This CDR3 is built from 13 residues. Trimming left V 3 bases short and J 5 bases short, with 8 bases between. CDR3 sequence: CAISDNGDQPQHF. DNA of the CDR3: TGTGCCATCAGTGACAACGGGGATCAGCCCCAGCATTTT.

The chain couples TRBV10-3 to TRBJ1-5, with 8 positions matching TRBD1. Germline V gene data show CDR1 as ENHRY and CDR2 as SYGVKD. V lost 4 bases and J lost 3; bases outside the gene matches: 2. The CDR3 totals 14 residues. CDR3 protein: CAISAGQDNQPQHF. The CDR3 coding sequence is TGTGCCATCAGTGCGGGACAGGACAATCAGCCCCAGCATTTT.

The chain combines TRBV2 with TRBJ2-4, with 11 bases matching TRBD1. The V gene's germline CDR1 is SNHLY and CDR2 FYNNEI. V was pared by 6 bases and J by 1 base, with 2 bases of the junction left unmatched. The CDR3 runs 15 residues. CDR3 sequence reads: CASSGQGAAKNIQYF. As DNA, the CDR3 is TGTGCCAGCAGCGGACAGGGGGCTGCCAAAAACATTCAGTACTTC.

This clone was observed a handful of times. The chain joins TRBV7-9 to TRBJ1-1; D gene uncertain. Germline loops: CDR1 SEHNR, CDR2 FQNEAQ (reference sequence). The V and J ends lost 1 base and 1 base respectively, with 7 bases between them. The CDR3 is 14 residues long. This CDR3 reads CASSLVQPNTEAFF. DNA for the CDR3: TGTGCCAGCAGCTTAGTACAGCCGAACACTGAAGCTTTCTTT.

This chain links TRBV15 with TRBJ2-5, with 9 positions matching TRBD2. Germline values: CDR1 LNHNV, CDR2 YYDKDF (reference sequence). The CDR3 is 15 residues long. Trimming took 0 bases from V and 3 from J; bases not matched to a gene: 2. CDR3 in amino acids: CATSRDASGKETQYF. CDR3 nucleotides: TGTGCCACCAGCAGAGATGCTAGCGGGAAAGAGACCCAGTACTTC.

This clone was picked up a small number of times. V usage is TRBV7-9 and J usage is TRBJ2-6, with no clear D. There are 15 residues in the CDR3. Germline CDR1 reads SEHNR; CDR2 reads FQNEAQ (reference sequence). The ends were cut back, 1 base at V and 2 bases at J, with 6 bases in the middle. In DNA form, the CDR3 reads TGTGCCAGCAGCTTAGTAAGCGCTGGGGCCAACGTCCTGACTTTC. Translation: CASSLVSAGANVLTF.

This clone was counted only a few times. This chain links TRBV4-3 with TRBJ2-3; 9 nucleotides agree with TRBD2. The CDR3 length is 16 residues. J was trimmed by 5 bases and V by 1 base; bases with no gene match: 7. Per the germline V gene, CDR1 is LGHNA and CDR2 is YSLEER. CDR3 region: CASSQGASGALDTQYF. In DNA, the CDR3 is TGCGCCAGCAGCCAAGGGGCTAGCGGGGCCCTAGATACGCAGTATTTT.

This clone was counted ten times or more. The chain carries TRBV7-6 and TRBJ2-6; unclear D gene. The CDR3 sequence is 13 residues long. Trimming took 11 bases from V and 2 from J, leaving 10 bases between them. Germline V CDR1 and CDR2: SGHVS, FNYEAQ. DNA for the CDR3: TGTGCCTCGAGTGGTACTGGGGCCAACGTCCTGACTTTC. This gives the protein CASSGTGANVLTF.

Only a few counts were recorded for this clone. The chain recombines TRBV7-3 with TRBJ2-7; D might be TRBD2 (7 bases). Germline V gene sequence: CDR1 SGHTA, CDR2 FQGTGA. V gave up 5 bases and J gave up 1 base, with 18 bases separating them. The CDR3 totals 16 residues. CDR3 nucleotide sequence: TGTGCCAGCAGCCGAGAGGGGGGGACTGGTTCCTACGAGCAGTACTTC. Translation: CASSREGGTGSYEQYF.

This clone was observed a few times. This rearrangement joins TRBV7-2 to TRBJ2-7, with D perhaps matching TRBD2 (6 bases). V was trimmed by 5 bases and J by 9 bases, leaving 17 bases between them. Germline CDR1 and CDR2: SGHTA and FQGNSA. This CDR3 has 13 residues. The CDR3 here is CASSPPFGGGQYF. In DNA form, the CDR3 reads TGTGCCAGCAGCCCCCCCTTCGGGGGTGGGCAGTACTTC.

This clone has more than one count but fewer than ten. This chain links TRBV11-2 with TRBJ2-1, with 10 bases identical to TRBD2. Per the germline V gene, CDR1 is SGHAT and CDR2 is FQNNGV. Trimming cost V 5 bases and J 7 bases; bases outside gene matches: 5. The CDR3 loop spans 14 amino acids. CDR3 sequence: CASSHRTSGNEQFF. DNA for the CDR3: TGTGCCAGCAGCCATCGGACTAGCGGTAATGAGCAGTTCTTC.

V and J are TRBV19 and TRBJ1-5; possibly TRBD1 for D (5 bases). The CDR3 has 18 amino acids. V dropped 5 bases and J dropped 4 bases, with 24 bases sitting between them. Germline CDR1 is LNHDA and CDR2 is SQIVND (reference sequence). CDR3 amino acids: CASSSGSAGFRGNQPQHF. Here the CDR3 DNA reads TGTGCCAGTAGTTCAGGGTCCGCAGGGTTCCGAGGTAATCAGCCCCAGCATTTT.

CDR3 nucleotide sequence: TGTGCCAGCAGCGTGGACAGTTATTCCGGAAACACCATATATTTT. It encodes CASSVDSYSGNTIYF. The chain is built from TRBV9 and TRBJ1-3; TRBD1 is a possible D gene (6 bases). The CDR3 covers 15 residues. Germline lookup yields CDR1 SGDLS and CDR2 YYNGEE. Trimming took off 2 bases at V and 4 bases at J, with 13 bases between the two ends.

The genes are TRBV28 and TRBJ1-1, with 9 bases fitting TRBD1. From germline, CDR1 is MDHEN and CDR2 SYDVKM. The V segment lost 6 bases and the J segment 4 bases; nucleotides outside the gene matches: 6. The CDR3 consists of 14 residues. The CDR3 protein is CASRNRGLSTEAFF. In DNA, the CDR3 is TGTGCCAGCAGGAACAGGGGGCTCAGCACTGAAGCTTTCTTT.

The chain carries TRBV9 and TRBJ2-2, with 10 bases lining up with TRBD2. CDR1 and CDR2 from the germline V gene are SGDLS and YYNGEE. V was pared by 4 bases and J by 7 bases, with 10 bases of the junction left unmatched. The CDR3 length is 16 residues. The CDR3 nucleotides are TGTGCCAGCAGCCCTCTCCTAGCGGGAGCTCTCGGGGAGCTGTTTTTT. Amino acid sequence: CASSPLLAGALGELFF.

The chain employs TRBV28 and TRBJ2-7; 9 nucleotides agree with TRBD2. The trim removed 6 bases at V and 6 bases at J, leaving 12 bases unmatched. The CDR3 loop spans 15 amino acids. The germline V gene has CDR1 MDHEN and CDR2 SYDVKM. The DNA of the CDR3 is TGTGCCAGCAGACTGGGGGGCGGGAGGGCCCCCGAGCAGTACTTC. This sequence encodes CASRLGGGRAPEQYF. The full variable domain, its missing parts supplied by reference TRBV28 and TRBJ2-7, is DVKVTQSSRYLVKRTGEKVFLECVQDMDHENMFWYRQDPGLGLRLIYFSYDVKMKEKGDIPEGYSVSREKKERFSLILESASTNQTSMYLCASRLGGGRAPEQYFGPGTRLTVT.

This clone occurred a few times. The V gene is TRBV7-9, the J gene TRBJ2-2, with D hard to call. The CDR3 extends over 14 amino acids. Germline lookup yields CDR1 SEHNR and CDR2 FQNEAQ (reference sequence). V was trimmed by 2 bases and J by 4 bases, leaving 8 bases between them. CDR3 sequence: CASSLLASTGELFF. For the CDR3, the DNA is TGTGCCAGCAGCTTATTGGCTTCCACCGGGGAGCTGTTTTTT.

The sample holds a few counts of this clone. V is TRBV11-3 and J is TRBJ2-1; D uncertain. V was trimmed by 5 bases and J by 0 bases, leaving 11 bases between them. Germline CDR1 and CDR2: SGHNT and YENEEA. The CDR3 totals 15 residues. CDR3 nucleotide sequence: TGTGCCAGCAGCCTAACTCAAAGCTCCTACAATGAGCAGTTCTTC. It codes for CASSLTQSSYNEQFF. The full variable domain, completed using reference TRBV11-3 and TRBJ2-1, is EAGVVQSPRYKIIEKKQPVAFWCNPISGHNTLYWYLQNLGQGPELLIRYENEEAVDDSQLPKDRFSAERLKGVDSTLKIQPAELGDSAVYLCASSLTQSSYNEQFFGPGTRLTVL.

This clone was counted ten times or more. DNA of the CDR3: TGTGCCAGCACACGGGGAGAAACGGGCTATGGCTACACCTTC. Residues: CASTRGETGYGYTF. The chain combines TRBV28 with TRBJ1-2, with D unclear. In germline, CDR1 is MDHEN, CDR2 SYDVKM. CDR3 size: 14 residues. V lost 7 bases and J 4 bases, leaving 16 bases between the germline ends.